Listed here are 31 T cell receptor beta chains from one sample, sequenced in a study of CD8 T cells in cerebrospinal fluid in Alzheimer's disease. TCRdb reworked the 10x single-cell sequencing reads into one entry per CDR3 protein, no DNA. The sample includes about 1,100 distinct CDR3 sequences. Sequencing was carried out using cerebrospinal fluid. The receptors were gathered from a human donor in good health.

According to its frequency, this clonotype is large. The V call is TRBV9, the J call TRBJ2-7; TCRdb proposes TRBD1, but this gene call is untestable without DNA. The V gene's germline CDR1 is SGDLS and CDR2 YYNGEE. The length of the CDR3 is 14 residues. The CDR3 loop reads CASSGQGNSYEQYF.

Measured by frequency, this clonotype is medium-sized. The genes are TRBV20-1 and TRBJ2-2; checking the TCRdb D call of TRBD1 is not possible without DNA. Germline CDR1 reads DFQATT; CDR2 reads SNEGSKA (reference sequence). This CDR3 comprises 14 residues. CDR3: CSAPQTDTTGELFF.

This clonotype is called large (0.1 to 1%) based on its frequency. The V gene is TRBV7-9, the J gene TRBJ2-2; TCRdb's assignment of TRBD1 cannot be checked, as there is no DNA. Germline CDR1 reads SEHNR; CDR2 reads FQNEAQ (reference sequence). The CDR3 is 19 amino acids. The CDR3 sequence is CASSPGTGGRGSNTGELFF.

Judged by frequency, this clonotype is medium-sized. The chain has TRBV28 and TRBJ1-1. This CDR3 is built from 13 residues. Germline V gene data show CDR1 as MDHEN and CDR2 as SYDVKM. The CDR3 reads CASSSTRNTEAFF. Drawing the rest from reference TRBV28 and TRBJ1-1, the complete variable domain is DVKVTQSSRYLVKRTGEKVFLECVQDMDHENMFWYRQDPGLGLRLIYFSYDVKMKEKGDIPEGYSVSREKKERFSLILESASTNQTSMYLCASSSTRNTEAFFGQGTRLTVV.

This clonotype shows up as large by frequency. The rearrangement joins TRBV7-2 to TRBJ1-2; TCRdb's D gene call, TRBD1, goes unchecked for lack of DNA. This CDR3 spans 14 amino acids. Germline V gene sequence: CDR1 SGHTA, CDR2 FQGNSA. CDR3 residues: CASTMDRQYYGYTF. The entire variable domain, with the rest obtained from reference TRBV7-2 and TRBJ1-2, is as follows: GAGVSQSPSNKVTEKGKDVELRCDPISGHTALYWYRQSLGQGLEFLIYFQGNSAPDKSGLPSDRFSAERTGGSVSTLTIQRTQQEDSAVYLCASTMDRQYYGYTFGSGTRLTVV.

This clonotype is identified as large from frequency. The chain carries TRBV3-1 and TRBJ1-6. The CDR3 is made up of 12 amino acids. Germline V gene lookup returns CDR1 LGHDT and CDR2 YNNKEL (reference sequence). The CDR3 loop reads CASSQNNSPLHF.

The chain employs TRBV9 and TRBJ2-3. The CDR3 runs 15 residues. Germline V gene data show CDR1 as SGDLS and CDR2 as YYNGEE. The chain's CDR3 is CASSVAAGGTDTQYF.

The chain has TRBV7-9 and TRBJ1-2; TCRdb's D call, TRBD1, is unchecked because there is no DNA. Germline V CDR1 and CDR2: SEHNR, FQNEAQ (reference sequence). The CDR3 runs 15 residues. CDR3 sequence reads: CASSLGVAGNYGYTF.

According to its frequency, this clonotype is medium-sized. The chain employs TRBV6-5 and TRBJ1-6. The CDR3 has 13 residues. The germline CDR1 and CDR2 sequences are MNHEY and SVGAGI. CDR3: CASRLSANSPLHF.

This clonotype shows up as large by frequency. This chain joins TRBV12-3 or TRBV12-4 and TRBJ2-3. This CDR3 is built from 12 residues. CDR3 residues: CASSFGGDTQYF.

By frequency, this clonotype registers large. The chain carries TRBV20-1 and TRBJ1-1; checking the TCRdb D call of TRBD1 is not possible without DNA. Germline V lookup: CDR1 DFQATT, CDR2 SNEGSKA (reference sequence). CDR3 length equals 14 residues. CDR3 in amino acids: CSARGLGVGTEAFF.

This clonotype ranks as medium-sized in terms of frequency. The J gene is TRBJ1-2, the V gene TRBV11-2. The CDR3 consists of 13 residues. CDR1 is SGHAT, CDR2 FQNNGV, per germline. CDR3 amino acids: CASSSEGSGGYTF.

This clonotype is identified as medium-sized from frequency. CDR3 sequence reads: CASSETGKNTEAFF. The V and J genes are TRBV10-1 and TRBJ1-1; there is no DNA to check the TCRdb D call of TRBD1. The CDR3 consists of 14 residues. Germline V gene sequence: CDR1 WNHNN, CDR2 SYGVQD (reference sequence).

Its frequency marks this clonotype as medium-sized. V is TRBV6-6 and J is TRBJ1-6; TCRdb returns TRBD1, unconfirmable since there is no DNA. The V gene's germline CDR1 is MNHNY and CDR2 SVGAGI (reference sequence). This CDR3 spans 15 amino acids. This CDR3 is CASSQLTGTSSPLHF.

This clonotype registers medium-sized (0.01 to 0.1%) by frequency. This rearrangement joins TRBV19 to TRBJ1-2; TCRdb outputs TRBD1, but without DNA this stays unchecked. The germline CDR1 and CDR2 sequences are LNHDA and SQIVND (reference sequence). This CDR3 is built from 16 residues. The CDR3 loop is CASSPEPGATNYGYTF.

Judged by frequency, this clonotype is medium-sized (0.01 to 0.1%). The chain employs TRBV7-9 and TRBJ1-4. The length of the CDR3 is 17 residues. The germline V gene has CDR1 SEHNR and CDR2 FQNEAQ (reference sequence). CDR3 residues: CASSPNPGTSGNEKLFF.

This clonotype is classed as medium-sized by frequency. The V call is TRBV6-1, the J call TRBJ2-1. The CDR3 contains 11 residues. Germline CDR1 reads MNHNS; CDR2 reads SASEGT. This CDR3 reads CASRMWNEQFF.

This clonotype shows up as medium-sized (0.01 to 0.1%) by frequency. The V call is TRBV20-1, the J call TRBJ2-3; TCRdb's D call of TRBD2 is untestable without DNA. Germline CDR1 DFQATT, CDR2 SNEGSKA (reference sequence). The CDR3 length is 14 residues. The CDR3 here is CSARSSGGTDTQYF.

By frequency, this clonotype is medium-sized. This chain connects TRBV19 to TRBJ2-5; TCRdb's D call of TRBD2 is untestable without DNA. The germline gives CDR1 LNHDA, CDR2 SQIVND (reference sequence). CDR3 length equals 13 residues. The chain's CDR3 is CASSIGLLAPQYF.

By frequency, this clonotype is medium-sized. The chain recombines TRBV7-3 with TRBJ2-5; no DNA is available, so the TRBD2 call from TCRdb remains unchecked. This CDR3 contains 13 residues. Germline lookup yields CDR1 SGHTA and CDR2 FQGTGA. CDR3 sequence reads: CASSRRAQETQYF.

Its frequency marks this clonotype as medium-sized (0.01 to 0.1%). This sequence joins TRBV7-9 and TRBJ2-7; the D call from TCRdb, TRBD1, cannot be confirmed without DNA. The CDR3 runs to 16 residues. CDR1 is SEHNR, CDR2 FQNEAQ, per germline (reference sequence). This CDR3 is CASSARDRGILYEQYF.

This clonotype is deemed large by its frequency. The V call is TRBV14, the J call TRBJ2-3. This CDR3 spans 15 amino acids. CDR1 and CDR2 (germline): SGHDN, FVKESK. The CDR3 sequence: CASSQGSASTDTQYF.

Measured by frequency, this clonotype is medium-sized. This chain connects TRBV7-9 to TRBJ2-6; TCRdb designates TRBD2, a call that cannot be tested without DNA. The CDR3 has 19 residues. Germline V CDR1 and CDR2: SEHNR, FQNEAQ (reference sequence). CDR3 residues: CASSPKGGTSPLSANVLTF.

Frequency places this clonotype as medium-sized. The chain couples TRBV5-4 to TRBJ2-1; the TCRdb call, TRBD2, lacks DNA for checking. CDR1 and CDR2 (germline): SGHNT, YYREEE (reference sequence). The CDR3 is made up of 14 amino acids. CDR3 sequence reads: CASSSGPGWGEQFF.

This clonotype is deemed medium-sized by its frequency. The rearrangement uses TRBV11-3 and TRBJ1-2. Germline CDR1 SGHNT, CDR2 YENEEA. This CDR3 comprises 13 residues. CDR3 amino acids: CASSPSPAMGYTF.

This clonotype is deemed medium-sized by its frequency. The chain uses TRBV27 and TRBJ2-5; the TCRdb call, TRBD1, lacks DNA for checking. CDR1 and CDR2 from the germline V gene are MNHEY and SMNVEV (reference sequence). The CDR3 contains 14 residues. The CDR3 region is CASSQGTPPETQYF.

V and J are TRBV5-1 and TRBJ2-1; TCRdb reports TRBD2, a call that lacks DNA to check it against. The CDR3 is 16 amino acids. Germline assignment: CDR1 SGHRS and CDR2 YFSETQ. CDR3 sequence reads: CASSFGLAGGPDEQFF.

Its frequency marks this clonotype as large (0.1 to 1%). This sequence joins TRBV6-2 or TRBV6-3 and TRBJ2-5. Germline V gene sequence: CDR1 MNHEY, CDR2 SVGEGT. This CDR3 region has 12 residues. CDR3 loop: CASSYVGETQYF.

Its frequency marks this clonotype as medium-sized. V is TRBV5-1 and J is TRBJ1-1; TCRdb indicates TRBD1, and absent DNA this call remains unverified. Germline V gives CDR1 SGHRS, CDR2 YFSETQ. The CDR3 has 15 residues. The chain's CDR3 is CASSLVAGVNTEAFF.

Considering frequency, this clonotype is medium-sized. The V gene is TRBV6-5, the J gene TRBJ1-1; no DNA is available, so the TRBD1 call from TCRdb remains unchecked. Germline V lookup: CDR1 MNHEY, CDR2 SVGAGI. This CDR3 comprises 14 residues. CDR3 region: CASSRTGLNTEAFF.

Judged by frequency, this clonotype is medium-sized. This chain joins TRBV28 and TRBJ2-7. Germline CDR1 MDHEN, CDR2 SYDVKM. This CDR3 is built from 16 residues. The CDR3: CASSLNLNRSSYEQYF.